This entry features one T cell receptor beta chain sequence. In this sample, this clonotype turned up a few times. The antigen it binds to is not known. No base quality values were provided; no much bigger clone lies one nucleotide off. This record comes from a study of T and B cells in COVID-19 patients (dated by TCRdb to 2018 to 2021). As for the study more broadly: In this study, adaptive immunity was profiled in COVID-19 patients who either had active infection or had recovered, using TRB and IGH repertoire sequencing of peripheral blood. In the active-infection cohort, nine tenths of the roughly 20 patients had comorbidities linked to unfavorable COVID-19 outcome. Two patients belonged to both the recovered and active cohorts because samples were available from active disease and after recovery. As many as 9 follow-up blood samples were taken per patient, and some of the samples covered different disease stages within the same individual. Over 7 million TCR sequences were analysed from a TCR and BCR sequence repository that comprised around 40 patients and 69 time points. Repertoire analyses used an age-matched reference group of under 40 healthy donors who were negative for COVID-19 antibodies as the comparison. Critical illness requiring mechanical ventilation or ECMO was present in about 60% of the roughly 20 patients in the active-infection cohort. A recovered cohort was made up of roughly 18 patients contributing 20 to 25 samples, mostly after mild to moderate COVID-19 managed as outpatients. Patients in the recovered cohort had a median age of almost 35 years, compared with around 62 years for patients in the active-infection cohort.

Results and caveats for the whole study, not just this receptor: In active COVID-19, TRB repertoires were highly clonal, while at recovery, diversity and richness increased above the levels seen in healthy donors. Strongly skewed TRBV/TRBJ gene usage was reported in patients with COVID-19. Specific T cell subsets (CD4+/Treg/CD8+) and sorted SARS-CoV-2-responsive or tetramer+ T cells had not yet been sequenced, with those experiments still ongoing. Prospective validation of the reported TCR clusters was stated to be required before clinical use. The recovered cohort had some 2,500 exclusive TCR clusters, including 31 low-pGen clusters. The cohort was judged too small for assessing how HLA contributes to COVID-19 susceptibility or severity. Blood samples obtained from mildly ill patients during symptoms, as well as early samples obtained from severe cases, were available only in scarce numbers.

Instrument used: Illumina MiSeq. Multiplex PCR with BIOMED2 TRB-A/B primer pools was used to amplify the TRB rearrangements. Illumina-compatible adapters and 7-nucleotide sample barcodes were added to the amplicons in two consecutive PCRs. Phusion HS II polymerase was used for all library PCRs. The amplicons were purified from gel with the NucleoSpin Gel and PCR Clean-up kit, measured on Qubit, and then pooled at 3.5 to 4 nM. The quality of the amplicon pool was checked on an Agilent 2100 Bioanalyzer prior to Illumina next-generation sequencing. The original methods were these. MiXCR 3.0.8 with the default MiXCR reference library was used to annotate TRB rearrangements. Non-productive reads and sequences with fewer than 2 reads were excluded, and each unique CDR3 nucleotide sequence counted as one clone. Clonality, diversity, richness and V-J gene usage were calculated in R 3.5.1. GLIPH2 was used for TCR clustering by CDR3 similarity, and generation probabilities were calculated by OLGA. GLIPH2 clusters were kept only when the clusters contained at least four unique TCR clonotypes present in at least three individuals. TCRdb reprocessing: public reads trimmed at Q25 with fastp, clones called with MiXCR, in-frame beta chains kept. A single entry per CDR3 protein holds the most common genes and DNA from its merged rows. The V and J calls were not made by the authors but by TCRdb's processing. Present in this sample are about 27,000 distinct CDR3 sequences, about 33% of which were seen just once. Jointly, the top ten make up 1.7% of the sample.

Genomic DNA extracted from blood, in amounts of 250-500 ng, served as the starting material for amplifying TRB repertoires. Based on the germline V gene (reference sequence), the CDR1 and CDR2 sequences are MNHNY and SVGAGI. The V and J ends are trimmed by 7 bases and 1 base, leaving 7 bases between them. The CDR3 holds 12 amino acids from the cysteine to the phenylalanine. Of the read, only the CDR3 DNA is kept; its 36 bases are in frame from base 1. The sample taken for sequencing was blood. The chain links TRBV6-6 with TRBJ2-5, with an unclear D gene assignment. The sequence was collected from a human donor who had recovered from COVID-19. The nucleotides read TGTGCCAGCACCCCAGGCCAAGAGACCCAGTACTTC. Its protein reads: CASTPGQETQYF.